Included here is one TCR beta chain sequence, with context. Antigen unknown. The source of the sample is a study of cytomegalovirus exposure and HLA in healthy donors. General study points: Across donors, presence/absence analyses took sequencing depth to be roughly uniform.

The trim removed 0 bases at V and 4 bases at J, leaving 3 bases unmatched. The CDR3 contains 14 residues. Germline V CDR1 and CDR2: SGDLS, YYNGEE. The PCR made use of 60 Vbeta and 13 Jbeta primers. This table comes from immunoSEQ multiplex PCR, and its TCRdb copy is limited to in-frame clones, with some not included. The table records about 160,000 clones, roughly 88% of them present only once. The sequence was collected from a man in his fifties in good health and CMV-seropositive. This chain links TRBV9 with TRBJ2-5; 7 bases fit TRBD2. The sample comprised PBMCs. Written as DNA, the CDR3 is TGTGCCAGCAGCGTAGTTCCTAGCGGAGAGACCCAGTACTTC. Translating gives CASSVVPSGETQYF.